The 22 T cell receptor beta chains below come from one sample, sequenced in a study of blood T cell repertoires in COVID-19. The repertoire was sequenced with immunoSEQ multiplex PCR; TCRdb's copy has only in-frame clones and lacks some. The sample shows some 86,000 clones, approximately 88% of them seen only once. The sample comprised peripheral blood. The receptor source for this set is a woman older than 75 with active or convalescent COVID-19.

The rearrangement links TRBV19 to TRBJ1-1, with D hard to call. Germline values: CDR1 LNHDA, CDR2 SQIVND (reference sequence). The CDR3 consists of 15 residues. V dropped 3 bases and J dropped 4 bases, with 15 bases sitting between them. For the CDR3, the DNA is TGTGCCAGTAGTATTGAGGCCCGGCGGGGCACTGAAGCTTTCTTT. Protein: CASSIEARRGTEAFF.

This clone was found once. The rearrangement uses TRBV28 and TRBJ2-7; D remains ambiguous. This CDR3 comprises 14 residues. The germline V gene encodes CDR1 MDHEN and CDR2 SYDVKM. Trimming took off 4 bases at V and 4 bases at J, with 14 bases between the two ends. As DNA, the CDR3 is TGTGCCAGCAGTTCCAGGTCAGACGAATACGAGCAGTACTTC. Encoded protein: CASSSRSDEYEQYF.

The gene calls are TRBV7-9 and TRBJ2-7; 7 bases line up with TRBD2. With V trimmed by 8 bases and J by 5 bases, 15 bases remained unmatched. Germline values: CDR1 SEHNR, CDR2 FQNEAQ (reference sequence). This CDR3 is built from 15 residues. The CDR3 loop reads CASAQRGGSNHEQYF. In DNA, the CDR3 is TGTGCCAGCGCCCAGCGGGGCGGGAGTAACCACGAGCAGTACTTC.

This rearrangement joins TRBV7-9 to TRBJ2-2; perhaps TRBD2 as D (5 bases). The V gene lost 1 base and the J gene lost 6 bases, with 9 bases spanning the gap. CDR1 is SEHNR and CDR2 is FQNEAQ in the germline V gene (reference sequence). The CDR3 is 14 amino acids. The CDR3: CASSLVARAGELFF. The DNA for the CDR3 is TGTGCCAGCAGCTTAGTTGCGCGGGCCGGGGAGCTGTTTTTT.

The chain is built from TRBV20-1 and TRBJ1-1; unclear D gene. The CDR3 spans 10 residues. Germline V gene lookup returns CDR1 DFQATT and CDR2 SNEGSKA (reference sequence). V shed 6 bases and J shed 7 bases, with 9 bases lying between them. The CDR3 is CSAYVNEAFF. The CDR3 DNA sequence: TGCAGTGCCTACGTCAATGAAGCTTTCTTT.

This chain links TRBV29-1 with TRBJ2-7; TRBD1 matches 9 bases. Losses at the gene ends were 3 bases for V and 5 bases for J; bases not matched to a gene: 5. CDR3 length: 13 residues. Germline V gene lookup returns CDR1 SQVTM and CDR2 ANQGSEA. The DNA for the CDR3 is TGCAGCGTTGACCCACAGGGGGCGGACGAGCAGTACTTC. Protein sequence: CSVDPQGADEQYF.

V is TRBV5-1 and J is TRBJ2-1, with TRBD2 matching 8 bases. Germline V gives CDR1 SGHRS, CDR2 YFSETQ. The V segment lost 6 bases and the J segment 8 bases; nucleotides outside the gene matches: 13. This CDR3 comprises 15 residues. The CDR3 region has the DNA TGCGCCAGCACCCCCGCGGGGGGCGGGTCCGATGAGCAGTTCTTC. This codes for CASTPAGGGSDEQFF.

This sequence joins TRBV30 and TRBJ2-5, with 9 bases identical to TRBD2. The CDR3 spans 16 residues. Unmatched junction bases numbered 10, after V lost 0 bases and J lost 5 bases. Per the germline V gene, CDR1 is GTSNPN and CDR2 is SVGIG (reference sequence). DNA for the CDR3: TGTGCCTGGAGTGTACACCAGGGACTAGCCTCGGAGACCCAGTACTTC. It encodes CAWSVHQGLASETQYF.

This sequence joins TRBV7-2 and TRBJ1-1, with no clear D. The V gene's germline CDR1 is SGHTA and CDR2 FQGNSA. This CDR3 comprises 15 residues. Trimming cost V 1 base and J 5 bases, with 14 bases left between them. CDR3 protein: CASSLVGPLGTEAFF. Written as DNA, the CDR3 is TGTGCCAGCAGCTTAGTTGGGCCGCTTGGGACTGAAGCTTTCTTT.

This rearrangement joins TRBV15 to TRBJ2-7; D not resolved. The CDR3 contains 13 residues. Trimming pared 0 bases from V and 10 bases from J, leaving 13 bases between. CDR1 is LNHNV and CDR2 is YYDKDF in the germline V gene (reference sequence). CDR3 in amino acids: CATSRDNLAEQYF. In nucleotides, the CDR3 is TGTGCCACCAGCAGAGATAATTTGGCGGAACAGTACTTC.

This clone appeared a few times. The chain couples TRBV7-2 to TRBJ2-1, with 13 positions matching TRBD2. CDR3 size: 14 residues. The V gene's germline CDR1 is SGHTA and CDR2 FQGNSA. V lost 5 bases to trimming and J lost 10 bases; unmatched junction nucleotides: 5. This CDR3 is CASSALTSGGEQFF. CDR3 DNA: TGTGCCAGCAGCGCCCTGACTAGCGGGGGGGAGCAGTTCTTC.

This chain uses TRBV27 with TRBJ2-7; tentative D call: TRBD2 (6 bases). This CDR3 has 14 amino acids. Trimming removed 9 bases at V and 0 bases at J, with 15 bases between. The V gene's germline CDR1 is MNHEY and CDR2 SMNVEV (reference sequence). The CDR3 coding sequence is TGTGCCAGTACTATGGTGGGGGGCTCCTACGAGCAGTACTTC. It specifies CASTMVGGSYEQYF.

This chain joins TRBV28 and TRBJ2-1; D perhaps matches TRBD2 (6 bases). V gave up 2 bases and J gave up 3 bases, with 11 bases separating them. The CDR3 has 15 residues. Per germline, CDR1 MDHEN and CDR2 SYDVKM. The CDR3 region is CASSLGGRFYNEQFF. The CDR3 DNA is TGTGCCAGCAGTTTAGGTGGGAGGTTCTACAATGAGCAGTTCTTC. The variable domain in full, completed from reference TRBV28 and TRBJ2-1, reads DVKVTQSSRYLVKRTGEKVFLECVQDMDHENMFWYRQDPGLGLRLIYFSYDVKMKEKGDIPEGYSVSREKKERFSLILESASTNQTSMYLCASSLGGRFYNEQFFGPGTRLTVL.

The V and J genes are TRBV6-6 and TRBJ1-1; tentative D call: TRBD1 (6 bases). This CDR3 has 16 amino acids. Germline V gives CDR1 MNHNY, CDR2 SVGAGI (reference sequence). Trimming took off 6 bases at V and 1 base at J, with 18 bases between the two ends. The CDR3 protein is CASSRRPTGANTEAFF. As DNA, the CDR3 is TGTGCCAGCAGCCGGCGCCCGACAGGCGCGAACACTGAAGCTTTCTTT.

This clone has more than one count but fewer than ten. The chain links TRBV5-1 to TRBJ2-2; the D gene is possibly TRBD1 (5 bases). The CDR3 loop spans 15 amino acids. V gave up 0 bases and J gave up 6 bases, with 12 bases separating them. CDR1 is SGHRS and CDR2 is YFSETQ in the germline V gene. CDR3 nucleotides: TGCGCCAGCAGCTTGGGGTCCCTAGGGGCCGGGGAGCTGTTTTTT. This encodes CASSLGSLGAGELFF.

The V and J genes are TRBV5-1 and TRBJ1-3, with 8 bases aligning to TRBD1. This CDR3 has 15 amino acids. The J segment lost 0 bases and the V segment lost 4 bases, leaving 3 bases of the junction unmatched. Per the germline V gene, CDR1 is SGHRS and CDR2 is YFSETQ. CDR3 bases: TGCGCCAGCAGCACGGGACAGGCCTCTGGAAACACCATATATTTT. It specifies CASSTGQASGNTIYF.

The V gene is TRBV5-1, the J gene TRBJ1-3, with 7 positions matching TRBD1. Trimming removed 5 bases from V and 0 bases from J; junction bases left unmatched: 5. Germline CDR1 reads SGHRS; CDR2 reads YFSETQ. This CDR3 contains 15 residues. The chain's CDR3 is CASRSTGSSGNTIYF. In DNA form, the CDR3 reads TGCGCCAGCAGGTCGACAGGGAGCTCTGGAAACACCATATATTTT.

The chain joins TRBV6-6 to TRBJ2-2; TRBD1 aligns across 7 bases. The germline V gene has CDR1 MNHNY and CDR2 SVGAGI (reference sequence). This CDR3 has 15 amino acids. The V gene end was trimmed by 6 bases and the J gene end by 0 bases; junction bases not matched to a gene: 4. CDR3 nucleotide sequence: TGTGCCAGCAGCCTGGACAGGCCGAACACCGGGGAGCTGTTTTTT. As protein: CASSLDRPNTGELFF.

V is TRBV25-1 and J is TRBJ2-7; 9 bases align to TRBD2. Unmatched junction bases numbered 3, after V lost 4 bases and J lost 2 bases. The germline CDR1 and CDR2 sequences are MGHDK and SYGVNS. This CDR3 region has 14 residues. In DNA form, the CDR3 reads TGTGCCAGCAGTGGGCGGGGGGGAGCCTACGAGCAGTACTTC. It codes for CASSGRGGAYEQYF.

The genes are TRBV7-6 and TRBJ1-1; unclear D gene. Trimming removed 5 bases from V and 1 base from J, with 8 bases in between. Germline V lookup: CDR1 SGHVS, CDR2 FNYEAQ. The CDR3 loop spans 13 amino acids. The DNA for the CDR3 is TGTGCCAGCAGCCACAGAGAGAACACTGAAGCTTTCTTT. This encodes CASSHRENTEAFF.

The CDR3 DNA follows: TGTGCCAGCAGTTTGGTCAGGGCCGAGCAGTACTTC. This encodes CASSLVRAEQYF. This chain joins TRBV28 and TRBJ2-7; TRBD1 is a possible D gene (5 bases). CDR1 is MDHEN and CDR2 is SYDVKM in the germline V gene. Trimming left V 3 bases short and J 6 bases short, with 9 bases between. The CDR3 spans 12 residues.

This clone was seen just once. The rearrangement uses TRBV29-1 and TRBJ1-2, with D perhaps TRBD1 (6 bases). The V end lost 4 bases, the J end lost 4 bases, and 16 bases lay between the germline ends. The CDR3 is 14 amino acids. The germline CDR1 and CDR2 sequences are SQVTM and ANQGSEA. The CDR3 sequence is CSVGGRGVSYGYTF. DNA for the CDR3: TGCAGCGTTGGGGGCAGGGGAGTTTCCTATGGCTACACCTTC. Supplemented by reference TRBV29-1 and TRBJ1-2, the full variable domain reads SAVISQKPSRDICQRGTSLTIQCQVDSQVTMMFWYRQQPGQSLTLIATANQGSEATYESGFVIDKFPISRPNLTFSTLTVSNMSPEDSSIYLCSVGGRGVSYGYTFGSGTRLTVV.